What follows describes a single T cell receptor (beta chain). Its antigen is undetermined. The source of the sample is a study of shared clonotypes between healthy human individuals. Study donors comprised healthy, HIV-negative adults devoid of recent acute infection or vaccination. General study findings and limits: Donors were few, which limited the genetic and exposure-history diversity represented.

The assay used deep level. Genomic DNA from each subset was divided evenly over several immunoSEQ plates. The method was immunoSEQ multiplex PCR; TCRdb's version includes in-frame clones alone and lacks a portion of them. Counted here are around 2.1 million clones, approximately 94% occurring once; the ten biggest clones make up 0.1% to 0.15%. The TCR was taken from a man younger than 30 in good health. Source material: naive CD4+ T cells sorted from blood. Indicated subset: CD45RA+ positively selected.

The CDR3 DNA reads TGTGCCAGCAGCTTGTCGGAGCGGATGGACTACTCCTACGAGCAGTACTTC. This translates into CASSLSERMDYSYEQYF. The chain couples TRBV13 to TRBJ2-7; D may be TRBD2 (6 bases). CDR1 is PRHDT and CDR2 is FYEKMQ in the germline V gene (reference sequence). The CDR3 is 17 residues long. Between the trimmed V and J ends, which lost 3 bases and 0 bases, there was a span of 18 bases.